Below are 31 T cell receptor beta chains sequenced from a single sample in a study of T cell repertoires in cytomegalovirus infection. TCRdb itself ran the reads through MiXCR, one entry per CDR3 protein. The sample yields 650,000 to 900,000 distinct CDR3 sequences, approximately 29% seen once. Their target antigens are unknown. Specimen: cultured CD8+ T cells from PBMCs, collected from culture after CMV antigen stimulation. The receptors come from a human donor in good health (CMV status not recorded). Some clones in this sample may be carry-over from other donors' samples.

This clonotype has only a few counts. In nucleotides, the CDR3 is TGTGCTACTAGGGACGGGAACTCCTACGAGCAGTACTTC. Translating gives CATRDGNSYEQYF. The chain couples TRBV19 to TRBJ2-7, with D possibly called TRBD1 or TRBD2 (5 bases each). Germline V CDR1 and CDR2: LNHDA, SQIVND (reference sequence). The CDR3 loop spans 13 amino acids.

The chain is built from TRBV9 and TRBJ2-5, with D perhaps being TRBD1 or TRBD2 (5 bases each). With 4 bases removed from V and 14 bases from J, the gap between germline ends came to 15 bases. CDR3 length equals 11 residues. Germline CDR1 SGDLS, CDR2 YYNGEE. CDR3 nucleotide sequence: TGTGCCAGCAGCTCTCGGGACGGCGTCTACTTC. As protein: CASSSRDGVYF.

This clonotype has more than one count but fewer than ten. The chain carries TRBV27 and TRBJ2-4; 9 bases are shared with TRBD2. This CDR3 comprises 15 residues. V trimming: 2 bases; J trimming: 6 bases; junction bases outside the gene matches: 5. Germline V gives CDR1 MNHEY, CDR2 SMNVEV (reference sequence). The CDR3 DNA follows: TGTGCCAGCAGTTTAAGCCGAGCGGGGGGAAACATTCAGTACTTC. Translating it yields CASSLSRAGGNIQYF.

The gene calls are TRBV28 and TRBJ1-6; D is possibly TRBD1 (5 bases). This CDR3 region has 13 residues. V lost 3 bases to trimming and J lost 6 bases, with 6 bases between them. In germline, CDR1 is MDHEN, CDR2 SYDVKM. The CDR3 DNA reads TGTGCCAGCAGTTTGACAGTTAATTCACCCCTCCACTTT. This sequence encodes CASSLTVNSPLHF.

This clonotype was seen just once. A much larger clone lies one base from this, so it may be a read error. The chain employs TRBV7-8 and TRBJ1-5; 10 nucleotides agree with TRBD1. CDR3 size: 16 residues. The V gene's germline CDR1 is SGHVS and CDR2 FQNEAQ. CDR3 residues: CASTEWGQGIGQSQHF. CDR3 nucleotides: TGTGCCAGCACCGAATGGGGACAGGGGATAGGTCAGTCCCAGCATTTT.

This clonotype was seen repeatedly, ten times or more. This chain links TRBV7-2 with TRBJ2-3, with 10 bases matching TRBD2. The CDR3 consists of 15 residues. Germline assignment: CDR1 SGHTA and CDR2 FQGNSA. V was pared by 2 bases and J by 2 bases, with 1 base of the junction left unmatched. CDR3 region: CASSLSGGATDTQYF. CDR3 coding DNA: TGTGCCAGCAGCTTAAGCGGGGGGGCCACAGATACGCAGTATTTT.

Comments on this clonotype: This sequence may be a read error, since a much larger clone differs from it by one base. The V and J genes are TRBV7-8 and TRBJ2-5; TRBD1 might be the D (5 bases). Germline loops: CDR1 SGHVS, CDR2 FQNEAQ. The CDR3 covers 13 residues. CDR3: CASIPVGEESQYF. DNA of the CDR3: TGTGCCAGCATCCCCGTAGGGGAAGAGTCCCAGTACTTC.

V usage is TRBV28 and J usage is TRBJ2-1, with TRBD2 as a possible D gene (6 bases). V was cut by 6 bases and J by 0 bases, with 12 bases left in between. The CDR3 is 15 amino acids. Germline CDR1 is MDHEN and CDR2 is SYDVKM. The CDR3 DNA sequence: TGTGCCAGCAGAATGGAGGGGAGCTCCTACAATGAGCAGTTCTTC. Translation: CASRMEGSSYNEQFF.

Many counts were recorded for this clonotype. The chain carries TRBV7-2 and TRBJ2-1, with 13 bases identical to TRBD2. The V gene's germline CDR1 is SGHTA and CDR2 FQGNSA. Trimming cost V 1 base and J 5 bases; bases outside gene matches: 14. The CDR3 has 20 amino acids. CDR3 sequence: CASSLVGGGRLAGGDNEQFF. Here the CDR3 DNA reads TGTGCCAGCAGCTTAGTTGGGGGCGGGAGACTAGCGGGGGGCGACAATGAGCAGTTCTTC.

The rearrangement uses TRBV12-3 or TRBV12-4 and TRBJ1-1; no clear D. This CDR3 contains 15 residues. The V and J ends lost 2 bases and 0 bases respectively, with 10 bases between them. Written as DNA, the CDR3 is TGTGCCAGCAGTTTACTTGGCTTCATGAACACTGAAGCTTTCTTT. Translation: CASSLLGFMNTEAFF.

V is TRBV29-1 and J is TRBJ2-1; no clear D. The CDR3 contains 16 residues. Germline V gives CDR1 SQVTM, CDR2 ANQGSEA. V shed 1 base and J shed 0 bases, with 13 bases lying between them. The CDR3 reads CSVEGTRKSSYNEQFF. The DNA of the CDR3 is TGCAGCGTTGAAGGGACCCGGAAGAGCTCCTACAATGAGCAGTTCTTC.

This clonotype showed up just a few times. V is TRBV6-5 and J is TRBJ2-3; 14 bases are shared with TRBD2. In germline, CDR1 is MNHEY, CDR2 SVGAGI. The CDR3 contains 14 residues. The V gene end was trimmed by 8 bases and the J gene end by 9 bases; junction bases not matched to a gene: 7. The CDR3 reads CASWTSGGIQTQYF. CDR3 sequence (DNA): TGTGCCAGCTGGACTAGCGGGGGGATCCAAACGCAGTATTTT.

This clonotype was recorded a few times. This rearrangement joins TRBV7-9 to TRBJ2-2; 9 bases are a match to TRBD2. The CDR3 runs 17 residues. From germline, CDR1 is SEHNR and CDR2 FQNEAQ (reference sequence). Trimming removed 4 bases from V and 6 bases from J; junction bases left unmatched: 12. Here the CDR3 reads CASSSLSGGPSSGELFF. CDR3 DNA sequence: TGTGCCAGCAGCTCCCTTAGCGGGGGTCCTTCTTCCGGGGAGCTGTTTTTT.

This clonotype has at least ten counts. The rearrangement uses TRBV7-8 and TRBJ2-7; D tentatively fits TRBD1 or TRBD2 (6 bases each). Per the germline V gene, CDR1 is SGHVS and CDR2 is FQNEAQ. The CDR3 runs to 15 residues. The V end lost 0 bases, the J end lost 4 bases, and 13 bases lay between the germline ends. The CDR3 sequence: CASSLALRGEYEQYV. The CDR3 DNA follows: TGTGCCAGCAGCTTAGCCCTTAGGGGGGAGTACGAGCAGTACGTC.

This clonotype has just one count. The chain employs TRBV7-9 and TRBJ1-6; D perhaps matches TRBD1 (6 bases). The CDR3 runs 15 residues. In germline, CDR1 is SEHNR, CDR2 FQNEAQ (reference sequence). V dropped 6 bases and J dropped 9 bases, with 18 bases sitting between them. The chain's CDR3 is CASRAGGGLSSPLHF. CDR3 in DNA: TGTGCCAGCAGGGCGGGGGGGGGGCTGTCTTCACCCCTCCACTTT.

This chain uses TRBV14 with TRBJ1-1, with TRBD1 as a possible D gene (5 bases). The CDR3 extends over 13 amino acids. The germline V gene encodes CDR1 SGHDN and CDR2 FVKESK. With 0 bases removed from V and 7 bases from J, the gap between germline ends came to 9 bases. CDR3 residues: CASSQDGTGEAFF. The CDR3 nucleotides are TGTGCCAGCAGCCAAGATGGGACCGGTGAAGCTTTCTTT.

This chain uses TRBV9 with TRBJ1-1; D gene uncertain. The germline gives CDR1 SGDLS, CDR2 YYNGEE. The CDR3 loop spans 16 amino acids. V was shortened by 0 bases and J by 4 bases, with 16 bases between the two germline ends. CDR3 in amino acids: CASSVAAGGRRTEAFF. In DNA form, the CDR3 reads TGTGCCAGCAGCGTAGCTGCGGGAGGAAGGCGCACTGAAGCTTTCTTT.

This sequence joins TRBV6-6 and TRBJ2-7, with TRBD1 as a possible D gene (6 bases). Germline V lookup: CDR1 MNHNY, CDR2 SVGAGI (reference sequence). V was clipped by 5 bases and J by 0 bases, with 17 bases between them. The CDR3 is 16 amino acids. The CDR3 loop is CASSEGRGYSSYEQYV. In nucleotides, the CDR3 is TGTGCCAGCAGTGAGGGCAGGGGCTATAGCTCCTACGAGCAGTACGTC.

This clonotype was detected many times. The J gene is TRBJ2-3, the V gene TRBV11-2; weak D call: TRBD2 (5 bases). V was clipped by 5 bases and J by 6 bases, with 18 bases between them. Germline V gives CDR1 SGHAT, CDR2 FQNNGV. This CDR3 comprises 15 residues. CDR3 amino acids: CASSTGLSQRDTQYF. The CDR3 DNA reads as TGTGCCAGCAGCACCGGACTCTCCCAGAGGGATACGCAGTATTTT. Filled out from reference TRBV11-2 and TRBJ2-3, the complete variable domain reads EAGVAQSPRYKIIEKRQSVAFWCNPISGHATLYWYQQILGQGPKLLIQFQNNGVVDDSQLPKDRFSAERLKGVDSTLKIQPAKLEDSAVYLCASSTGLSQRDTQYFGPGTRLTVL.

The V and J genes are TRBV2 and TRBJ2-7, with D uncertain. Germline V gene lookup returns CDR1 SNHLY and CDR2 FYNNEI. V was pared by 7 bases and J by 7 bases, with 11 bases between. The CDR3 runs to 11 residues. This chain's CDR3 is CASTLSREQYF. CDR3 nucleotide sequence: TGTGCCAGCACACTAAGTAGGGAGCAGTACTTC.

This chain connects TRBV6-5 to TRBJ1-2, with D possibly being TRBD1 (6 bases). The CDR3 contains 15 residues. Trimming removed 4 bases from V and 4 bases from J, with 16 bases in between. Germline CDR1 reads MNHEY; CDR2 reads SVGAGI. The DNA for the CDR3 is TGTGCCAGCAGTTGGGAAGGGGGGAGGTTCTATGGCTACACCTTC. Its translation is CASSWEGGRFYGYTF.

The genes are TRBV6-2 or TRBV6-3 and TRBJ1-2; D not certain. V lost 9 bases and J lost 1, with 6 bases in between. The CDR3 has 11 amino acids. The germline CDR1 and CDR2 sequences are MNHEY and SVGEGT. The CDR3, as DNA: TGTGCCAGTGACCTTAACTATGGCTACACCTTC. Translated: CASDLNYGYTF.

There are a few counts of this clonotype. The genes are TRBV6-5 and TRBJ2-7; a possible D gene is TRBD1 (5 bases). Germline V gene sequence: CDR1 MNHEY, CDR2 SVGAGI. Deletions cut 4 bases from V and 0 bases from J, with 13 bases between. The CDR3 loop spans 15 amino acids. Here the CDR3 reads CASSLGHPSSYEQYF. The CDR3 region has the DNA TGTGCCAGCAGTTTAGGACACCCGAGCTCCTACGAGCAGTACTTC.

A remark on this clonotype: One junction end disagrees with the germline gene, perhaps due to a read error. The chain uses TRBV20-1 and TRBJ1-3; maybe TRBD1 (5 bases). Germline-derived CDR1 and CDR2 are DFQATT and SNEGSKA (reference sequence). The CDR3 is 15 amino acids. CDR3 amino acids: CSARPPREPGNSIYF. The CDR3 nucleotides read TGCAGTGCTAGACCCCCCAGGGAACCTGGAAACTCCATATATTTT.

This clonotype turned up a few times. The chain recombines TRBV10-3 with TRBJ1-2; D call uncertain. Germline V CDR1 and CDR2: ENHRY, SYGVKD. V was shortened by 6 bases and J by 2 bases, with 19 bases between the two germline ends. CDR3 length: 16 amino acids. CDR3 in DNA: TGTGCCATCAGCCCCACCGAAACGGGAGGGAACTATGGCTACACCTTC. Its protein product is CAISPTETGGNYGYTF.

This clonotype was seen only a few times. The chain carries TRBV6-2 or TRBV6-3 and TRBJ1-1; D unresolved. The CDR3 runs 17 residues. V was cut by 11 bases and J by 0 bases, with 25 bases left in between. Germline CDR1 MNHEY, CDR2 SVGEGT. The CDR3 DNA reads TGTGCCTCCCACCCCCGGGGTCCTCGGAGCGTGAACACTGAAGCTTTCTTT. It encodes CASHPRGPRSVNTEAFF.

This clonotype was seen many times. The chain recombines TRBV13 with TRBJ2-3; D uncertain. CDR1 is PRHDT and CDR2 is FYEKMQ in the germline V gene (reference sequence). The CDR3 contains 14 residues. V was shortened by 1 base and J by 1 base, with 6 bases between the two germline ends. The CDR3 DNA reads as TGTGCCAGCAGCTTAGTAGCTGGCACAGATACGCAGTATTTT. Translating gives CASSLVAGTDTQYF.

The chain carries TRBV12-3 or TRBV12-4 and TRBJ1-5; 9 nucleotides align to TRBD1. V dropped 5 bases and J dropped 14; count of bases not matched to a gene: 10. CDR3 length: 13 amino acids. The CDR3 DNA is TGTGCCAGCAGTCGGGACAGGGACCGATTGGAGCATTTT. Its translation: CASSRDRDRLEHF.

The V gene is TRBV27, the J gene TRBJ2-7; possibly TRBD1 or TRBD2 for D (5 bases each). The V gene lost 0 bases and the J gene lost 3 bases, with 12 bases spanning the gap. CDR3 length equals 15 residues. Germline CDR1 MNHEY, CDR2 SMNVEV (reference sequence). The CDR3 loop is CASSLSGTPYYEQYV. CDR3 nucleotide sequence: TGTGCCAGCAGTTTATCAGGGACCCCTTACTACGAGCAGTACGTC.

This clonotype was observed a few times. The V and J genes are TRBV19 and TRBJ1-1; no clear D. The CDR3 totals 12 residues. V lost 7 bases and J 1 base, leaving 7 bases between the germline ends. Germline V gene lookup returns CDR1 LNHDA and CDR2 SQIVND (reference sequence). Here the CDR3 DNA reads TGTGCCAGTAAGTTGGGGAACACTGAAGCTTTCTTT. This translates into CASKLGNTEAFF.

The CDR3 sequence: CASSYSGISAKNIQYF. CDR3 DNA sequence: TGTGCCAGCAGTTACTCGGGCATTTCCGCCAAAAACATTCAGTACTTC. The chain links TRBV6-5 to TRBJ2-4; no clear D. V lost 0 bases and J 1 base, leaving 10 bases between the germline ends. The length of the CDR3 is 16 residues. Germline values: CDR1 MNHEY, CDR2 SVGAGI.